This T cell receptor (beta chain) was sequenced for a study of memory CD4+ T cells and cytomegalovirus serostatus. The study, taken as a whole, reports: Of about 150 reported CMV TCRbeta sequences, under 70 were found in memory CD4+ repertoires.

Repertoires were generated with immunoSEQ multiplex PCR, while TCRdb's copy carries only in-frame clones and drops some. This sample carries 64,000 or so clones, approximately 71% of them seen once, and the ten largest clones take roughly 0.94%. CDR1 is KGHSH, CDR2 LQKENI, per germline. CDR3 size: 13 residues. The V gene lost 4 bases and the J gene lost 6 bases, with 10 bases spanning the gap. The sort gate was single viable CD3+CD4+CD8-CD45RO+ cells for memory CD4+ T cells. With regard to this clone: The antigen remains undetermined.

The chain joins TRBV18 to TRBJ1-5; TRBD1 might be the D (6 bases). This receptor was taken from an adult in good health and CMV-seronegative. Material for sequencing was memory CD4+ T cells from blood. The CDR3 is CASSLQGGQPQHF. The CDR3, as DNA: TGTGCCAGCTCACTACAGGGTGGTCAGCCCCAGCATTTT.